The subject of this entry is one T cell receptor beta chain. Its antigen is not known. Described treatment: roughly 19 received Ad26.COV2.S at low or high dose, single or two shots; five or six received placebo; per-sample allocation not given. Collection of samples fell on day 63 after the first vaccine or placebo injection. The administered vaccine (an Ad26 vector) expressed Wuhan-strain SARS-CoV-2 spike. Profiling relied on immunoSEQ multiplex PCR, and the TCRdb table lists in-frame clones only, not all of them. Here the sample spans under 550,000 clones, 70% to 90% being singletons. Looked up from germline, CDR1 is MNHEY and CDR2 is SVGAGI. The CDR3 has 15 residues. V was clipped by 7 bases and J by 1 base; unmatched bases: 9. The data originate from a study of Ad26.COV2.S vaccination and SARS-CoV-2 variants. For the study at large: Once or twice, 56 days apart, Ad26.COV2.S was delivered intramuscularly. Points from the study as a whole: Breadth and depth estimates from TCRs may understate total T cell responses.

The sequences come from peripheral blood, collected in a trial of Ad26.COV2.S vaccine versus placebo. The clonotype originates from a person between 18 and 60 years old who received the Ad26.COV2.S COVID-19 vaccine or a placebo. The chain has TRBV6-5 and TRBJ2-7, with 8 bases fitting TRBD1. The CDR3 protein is CASIKGQGVSYEQYF. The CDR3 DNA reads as TGTGCCAGCATTAAAGGACAGGGAGTATCCTACGAGCAGTACTTC.